This TCR beta chain is from a study of blood T cell repertoires in COVID-19. Per the germline V gene, CDR1 is SGHRS and CDR2 is YFSETQ. V gave up 4 bases and J gave up 0 bases; unmatched junction bases: 1. The CDR3 contains 15 residues. In this sample, this clone turned up once. The protocol was immunoSEQ multiplex PCR, while the TCRdb copy is restricted to in-frame clones and leaves out a portion. The sample has approximately 110,000 clones; under 80% are singletons. V usage is TRBV5-1 and J usage is TRBJ2-2, with 9 bases matching TRBD1. Source material: peripheral blood. This TCR came from a woman in her 70s with acute or convalescent COVID-19. The CDR3 region has the DNA TGCGCCAGCAGCGGGGACAGGGCGAACACCGGGGAGCTGTTTTTT. It specifies CASSGDRANTGELFF.